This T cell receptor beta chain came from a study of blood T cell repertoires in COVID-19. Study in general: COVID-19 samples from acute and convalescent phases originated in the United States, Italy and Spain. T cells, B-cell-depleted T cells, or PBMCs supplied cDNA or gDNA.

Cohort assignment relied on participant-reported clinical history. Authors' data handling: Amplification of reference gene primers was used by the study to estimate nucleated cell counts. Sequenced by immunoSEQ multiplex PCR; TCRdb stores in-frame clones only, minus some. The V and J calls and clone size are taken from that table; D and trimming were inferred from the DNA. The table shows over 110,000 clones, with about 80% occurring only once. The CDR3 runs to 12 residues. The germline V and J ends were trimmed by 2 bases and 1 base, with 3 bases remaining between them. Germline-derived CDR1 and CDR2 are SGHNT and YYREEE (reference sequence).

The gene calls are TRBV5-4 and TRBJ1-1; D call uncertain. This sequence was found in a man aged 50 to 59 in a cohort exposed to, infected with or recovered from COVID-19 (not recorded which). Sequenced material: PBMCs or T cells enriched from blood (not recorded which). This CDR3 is CASSFRNTEAFF. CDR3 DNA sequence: TGTGCCAGCAGCTTTAGGAACACTGAAGCTTTCTTT.